The next 27 T cell receptor beta chains were all read from a single sample in a study of blood T cells in healthy people across ages. For the second PCR, which ran for roughly 7 to 11 cycles, a sample-barcoded 5' primer and a J-beta primer mix were used. TCRdb analysed the 5' RACE reads with MiXCR anew, one entry per CDR3 protein. The repertoire holds about 800,000 distinct CDR3 sequences, with approximately 25% as singletons. The same data also contributed to another study, on T cells of mothers and their children.

Sample: blood. The origin of the receptors is a boy younger than 18 in good health.

The chain couples TRBV9 to TRBJ1-4; D gene unclear. The V gene's germline CDR1 is SGDLS and CDR2 YYNGEE. This CDR3 region has 15 residues. Trimming shortened V by 1 base and J by 7 bases, and 14 bases separated the two germline ends. The CDR3: CASSVTSSVGEKLFF. As DNA, the CDR3 is TGTGCCAGCAGCGTAACAAGCTCTGTCGGTGAAAAACTGTTTTTT. Looking up the rest from reference TRBV9 and TRBJ1-4 gives the full variable domain: DSGVTQTPKHLITATGQRVTLRCSPRSGDLSVYWYQQSLDQGLQFLIQYYNGEERAKGNILERFSAQQFPDLHSELNLSSLELGDSALYFCASSVTSSVGEKLFFGSGTQLSVL.

The rearrangement joins TRBV20-1 to TRBJ2-3, with D possibly called TRBD1 or TRBD2 (5 bases each). The CDR3 consists of 13 residues. The germline gives CDR1 DFQATT, CDR2 SNEGSKA (reference sequence). The CDR3 here is CSGSGGLSDTQYF. The CDR3 DNA sequence: TGCTCCGGTTCTGGGGGTCTATCGGATACGCAGTATTTT.

The CDR3 protein is CASSYLRARPQDRHYGYTF. The CDR3 DNA sequence: TGTGCCAGCAGTTACCTTAGGGCCCGACCTCAGGACAGGCACTATGGCTACACCTTC. The chain is built from TRBV6-5 and TRBJ1-2; 7 bases fit TRBD1. The CDR3 runs 19 residues. Germline lookup yields CDR1 MNHEY and CDR2 SVGAGI. J was trimmed by 3 bases and V by 2 bases; bases with no gene match: 18.

This clonotype was observed a few times. The chain has TRBV28 and TRBJ1-2, with D perhaps matching TRBD1 (5 bases). CDR3 length equals 17 residues. CDR1 and CDR2 from the germline V gene are MDHEN and SYDVKM. V gave up 5 bases and J gave up 4 bases, with 23 bases separating them. The chain's CDR3 is CASSPGTGVRLVYGYTF. The CDR3 nucleotides read TGTGCCAGCAGTCCAGGGACTGGGGTCCGACTCGTCTATGGCTACACCTTC.

A single count supports this clonotype. J is TRBJ1-1 and V is TRBV29-1; TRBD1 aligns across 8 bases. Germline lookup yields CDR1 SQVTM and CDR2 ANQGSEA. J was trimmed by 7 bases and V by 3 bases; bases with no gene match: 13. CDR3 length: 15 amino acids. The CDR3 spells CSVEYQGAFAIEAFF. For the CDR3, the DNA is TGCAGCGTTGAGTATCAGGGGGCCTTTGCCATTGAAGCTTTCTTT. The whole variable domain, filled in from reference TRBV29-1 and TRBJ1-1, reads SAVISQKPSRDICQRGTSLTIQCQVDSQVTMMFWYRQQPGQSLTLIATANQGSEATYESGFVIDKFPISRPNLTFSTLTVSNMSPEDSSIYLCSVEYQGAFAIEAFFGQGTRLTVV.

This clonotype was detected only a few times. The V gene is TRBV5-8, the J gene TRBJ1-2; TRBD1 agrees at 9 bases. With V trimmed by 1 base and J by 5 bases, 6 bases remained unmatched. The V gene's germline CDR1 is SGHTS and CDR2 YDEGEE. The CDR3 is made up of 15 amino acids. As DNA, the CDR3 is TGTGCCAGCAGCTTGCCGAGACAGGGGGTTTATGGCTACACCTTC. The encoded protein is CASSLPRQGVYGYTF.

This clonotype occurred many times. The chain recombines TRBV20-1 with TRBJ2-7; 8 bases map to TRBD1. CDR1 DFQATT and CDR2 SNEGSKA come from the germline V gene (reference sequence). The ends lost 6 bases at V and 2 bases at J; junction bases unmatched: 9. The CDR3 extends over 14 amino acids. CDR3 bases: TGCAGTGCGGAACCAAAACAGGGGGCCTACGAGCAGTACTTC. Translated: CSAEPKQGAYEQYF.

This clonotype was seen a few times. The chain couples TRBV10-3 to TRBJ2-5, with D unresolved. The J call may be in error: the DNA end matches TRBJ2-7 better. The germline V gene encodes CDR1 ENHRY and CDR2 SYGVKD. The CDR3 covers 12 residues. The CDR3 DNA follows: TGTGCCATCAGCCTGGATCTCTACGAGCAGTACTTC. Translating it yields CAISLDLYEQYF.

The DNA for the CDR3 is TGCAGTGCTAGGGTGGCGGGCCTTGGGGAGACCCAGTACTTC. Its protein product is CSARVAGLGETQYF. The chain carries TRBV20-1 and TRBJ2-5, with a weak D call TRBD2 (5 bases). CDR3 size: 14 residues. The V and J ends lost 3 bases and 5 bases respectively, with 16 bases between them. Germline V lookup: CDR1 DFQATT, CDR2 SNEGSKA (reference sequence).

The rearrangement links TRBV20-1 to TRBJ1-3; unclear D gene. The V end lost 0 bases, the J end lost 0 bases, and 9 bases lay between the germline ends. The CDR3 length is 15 residues. Germline CDR1 DFQATT, CDR2 SNEGSKA (reference sequence). The DNA of the CDR3 is TGCAGTGCTAGAGATAGGCAGCTCTCTGGAAACACCATATATTTT. This encodes CSARDRQLSGNTIYF.

This clonotype was detected only a few times. V usage is TRBV28 and J usage is TRBJ2-7; TRBD1 might be the D (6 bases). V was cut by 1 base and J by 2 bases, with 15 bases left in between. CDR3 length: 16 residues. Germline CDR1 MDHEN, CDR2 SYDVKM. The CDR3 reads CASSLLIDPGAYEQYF. The DNA of the CDR3 is TGTGCCAGCAGTTTATTGATTGATCCAGGGGCCTACGAGCAGTACTTC.

This sequence joins TRBV6-6 and TRBJ2-5; 9 bases map to TRBD1. The junction had 3 bases not matched to a gene; V was cut back by 4 bases and J by 0 bases. CDR3 length: 15 residues. Germline V gene lookup returns CDR1 MNHNY and CDR2 SVGAGI (reference sequence). CDR3 sequence: CASSSRDRDQETQYF. The CDR3 coding sequence is TGTGCCAGCAGTTCCCGGGACAGGGACCAAGAGACCCAGTACTTC.

This clonotype was counted between two and nine times. The chain employs TRBV15 and TRBJ1-1; D is unclear. CDR1 is LNHNV, CDR2 YYDKDF, per germline (reference sequence). This CDR3 region has 15 residues. Trimming took 0 bases from V and 1 from J, leaving 9 bases between them. Here the CDR3 DNA reads TGTGCCACCAGCAGAGACAGGTCGCAGAACACTGAAGCTTTCTTT. It is translated as CATSRDRSQNTEAFF.

A few counts support this clonotype. This chain connects TRBV12-3 or TRBV12-4 to TRBJ2-1, with D possibly matching TRBD1 (6 bases). The CDR3 covers 14 residues. Trimming cost V 1 base and J 7 bases, with 11 bases left between them. CDR3 sequence: CASSLEAGDNEQFF. The CDR3 bases are TGTGCCAGCAGTTTAGAGGCAGGGGATAATGAGCAGTTCTTC.

V gene TRBV5-1 combines with J gene TRBJ2-6; 10 bases fit TRBD1. Losses at the gene ends were 4 bases for V and 1 base for J; bases not matched to a gene: 14. The CDR3 runs to 20 residues. Germline V gene data show CDR1 as SGHRS and CDR2 as YFSETQ. Here the CDR3 DNA reads TGCGCCAGCAGCCCGACAAAATTAGACAGGGGGCCTTCTGGGGCCAACGTCCTGACTTTC. This sequence encodes CASSPTKLDRGPSGANVLTF.

This clonotype was observed a single time. The chain links TRBV6-2 or TRBV6-3 to TRBJ2-1; D is perhaps TRBD1 (6 bases). With 4 bases removed from V and 3 bases from J, the gap between germline ends came to 13 bases. The CDR3 runs to 15 residues. Germline V gene lookup returns CDR1 MNHEY and CDR2 SVGEGT. In DNA, the CDR3 is TGTGCCAGCAGTTCCGGACAGTTCGGCTACAATGAGCAGTTCTTC. Translated, it gives CASSSGQFGYNEQFF.

A few counts support this clonotype. The chain combines TRBV4-3 with TRBJ1-2; tentative D call: TRBD1 (5 bases). Germline lookup yields CDR1 LGHNA and CDR2 YSLEER. This CDR3 has 14 amino acids. V lost 3 bases, J lost 4 bases, and 12 bases lay in between. CDR3 nucleotides: TGCGCCAGCAGCCACCGCCTGGGGGTCTATGGCTACACCTTC. Its protein product is CASSHRLGVYGYTF.

This chain connects TRBV5-4 to TRBJ2-3, with D possibly TRBD1 on 5 matching bases. The V end was cut by 0 bases, the J end by 5 bases, with 7 bases between. CDR1 and CDR2 (germline): SGHNT, YYREEE (reference sequence). The CDR3 runs to 13 residues. CDR3 sequence reads: CASSLEQVDTQYF. The CDR3 DNA sequence: TGTGCCAGCAGCTTGGAACAGGTAGATACGCAGTATTTT.

The chain carries TRBV24-1 and TRBJ2-6, with D maybe TRBD2 (5 bases). The CDR3 spans 18 residues. V lost 7 bases to trimming and J lost 3 bases, with 21 bases between them. Germline V CDR1 and CDR2: KGHDR, SFDVKD. The CDR3 spells CATSPSEGGGSGANVLTF. DNA for the CDR3: TGTGCCACCAGCCCTTCCGAGGGTGGAGGAAGTGGGGCCAACGTCCTGACTTTC.

This clonotype has only a few counts. The chain joins TRBV6-2 or TRBV6-3 to TRBJ1-5, with TRBD1 as a possible D gene (6 bases). The CDR3 is 14 residues long. Germline CDR1 MNHEY, CDR2 SVGEGT. V lost 3 bases and J 5 bases, leaving 11 bases between the germline ends. The CDR3 sequence is CASSYTGNHQPQHF. The CDR3 nucleotides are TGTGCCAGCAGTTATACAGGGAACCATCAGCCCCAGCATTTT.

This rearrangement joins TRBV7-9 to TRBJ1-4, with D tentatively TRBD1 (6 bases). This CDR3 is 14 amino acids long. V lost 5 bases and J 2 bases, leaving 9 bases between the germline ends. Germline CDR1 is SEHNR and CDR2 is FQNEAQ (reference sequence). The CDR3 DNA sequence: TGTGCCAGCAGCCAGGGGCGTACTAATGAAAAACTGTTTTTT. As protein: CASSQGRTNEKLFF. Variable domain in full (rest from reference TRBV7-9 and TRBJ1-4): DTGVSQNPRHKITKRGQNVTFRCDPISEHNRLYWYRQTLGQGPEFLTYFQNEAQLEKSRLLSDRFSAERPKGSFSTLEIQRTEQGDSAMYLCASSQGRTNEKLFFGSGTQLSVL.

J is TRBJ1-2 and V is TRBV7-2; no clear D. V lost 4 bases and J 5 bases, leaving 17 bases between the germline ends. Germline CDR1 and CDR2: SGHTA and FQGNSA. The CDR3 runs 15 residues. DNA of the CDR3: TGTGCCAGCAGCTCCTCGAGGACGGTAAATTATGGCTACACCTTC. Translating it yields CASSSSRTVNYGYTF.

This chain uses TRBV7-9 with TRBJ2-1, with D unresolved. Germline CDR1 is SEHNR and CDR2 is FQNEAQ (reference sequence). There are 13 residues in the CDR3. V shed 5 bases and J shed 9 bases, with 14 bases lying between them. Here the CDR3 reads CASSLKDSREQFF. For the CDR3, the DNA is TGTGCCAGCAGCCTAAAAGACTCCCGTGAGCAGTTCTTC.

This clonotype has just a few counts. The junction differs from germline at one of its ends, possibly a read error. This chain links TRBV5-1 with TRBJ1-1, with D tentatively TRBD1 (6 bases). Germline CDR1 is SGHRS and CDR2 is YFSETQ. The CDR3 totals 14 residues. The CDR3 DNA reads as TGTGCCAGCAGCTTGAGGCCAGGGGTGCCTGAAGCTTTCTTT. This gives the protein CASSLRPGVPEAFF.

This clonotype was seen only a few times. The chain uses TRBV4-3 and TRBJ2-7; D gene unclear. This CDR3 is 13 amino acids long. The V end was cut by 0 bases, the J end by 2 bases, with 5 bases between. The V gene's germline CDR1 is LGHNA and CDR2 YSLEER. CDR3 protein: CASSQDRTYEQYF. Here the CDR3 DNA reads TGCGCCAGCAGCCAAGATCGGACCTACGAGCAGTACTTC.

V gene TRBV6-2 or TRBV6-3 combines with J gene TRBJ1-5; D possibly corresponds to TRBD1 (5 bases). The CDR3 is 14 amino acids. V was pared by 5 bases and J by 8 bases, with 16 bases between. Germline values: CDR1 MNHEY, CDR2 SVGEGT. The CDR3 nucleotides read TGTGCCAGCAGTCCCCCCGGGACCCTGGAGCCCCAGCATTTT. This codes for CASSPPGTLEPQHF.

Here the CDR3 reads CATSRDLRERQETQYF. In nucleotides, the CDR3 is TGTGCCACCAGCAGAGATCTCCGGGAGAGACAAGAGACCCAGTACTTC. The gene calls are TRBV15 and TRBJ2-5; TRBD2 might be the D (6 bases). CDR1 LNHNV and CDR2 YYDKDF come from the germline V gene (reference sequence). V was pared by 0 bases and J by 2 bases, with 13 bases between. The CDR3 runs 16 residues.